One and the same sample provided the 21 T cell receptor beta chains below, sequenced in a study of T cell changes during pregnancy in multiple sclerosis (dated by TCRdb to the late 2010s). Libraries were built with the immunoSEQ multiplex PCR assay. The clones in this table, taken by TCRdb from immuneACCESS, are in-frame only. Not every clone is retained; where verified, under half of the shortfall comes from an unresolved V gene, and the cause of the rest is unknown. For this sample the table gives roughly 40,000 clones, of which 70% to 90% were detected only once. 0.45% to 0.6% of the sample is held by the ten biggest clonotypes. The sequencing here drew on CD4+ T cells from peripheral blood mononuclear cells, taken in the first trimester of pregnancy. The receptor source for this set is a female donor with multiple sclerosis, enrolled in a pregnancy study.

J is TRBJ2-2 and V is TRBV5-1; TRBD1 might be the D (6 bases). The CDR3 spans 14 residues. The V end was cut by 2 bases, the J end by 4 bases, with 9 bases between. CDR1 is SGHRS and CDR2 is YFSETQ in the germline V gene. The CDR3 region is CASSFKGGTGELFF. CDR3 bases: TGCGCCAGCAGCTTCAAAGGGGGCACCGGGGAGCTGTTTTTT.

The genes are TRBV29-1 and TRBJ2-3; 10 nucleotides match TRBD1. CDR3 length: 15 amino acids. Germline-derived CDR1 and CDR2 are SQVTM and ANQGSEA. Trimming removed 5 bases from V and 6 bases from J; junction bases left unmatched: 11. DNA for the CDR3: TGCAGCGTTTCAGCCGGGACAGGGGTGATGGATACGCAGTATTTT. Amino acid sequence: CSVSAGTGVMDTQYF.

This sequence joins TRBV19 and TRBJ1-1, with D unclear. Trimming left V 6 bases short and J 0 bases short, with 8 bases between. The CDR3 spans 13 residues. CDR1 is LNHDA, CDR2 SQIVND, per germline (reference sequence). The CDR3 is CASSHKMNTEAFF. CDR3 DNA: TGTGCCAGTAGCCACAAGATGAACACTGAAGCTTTCTTT.

The chain has TRBV2 and TRBJ1-1; TRBD1 might be the D (6 bases). The V gene lost 6 bases and the J gene lost 1 base, with 12 bases spanning the gap. In germline, CDR1 is SNHLY, CDR2 FYNNEI. The CDR3 is 14 amino acids. The CDR3 DNA follows: TGTGCCAGCAGCTACTCCAGGGGGAACACTGAAGCTTTCTTT. This sequence encodes CASSYSRGNTEAFF.

The V gene is TRBV6-5, the J gene TRBJ2-7; a weak D match, TRBD2 (5 bases). Germline lookup yields CDR1 MNHEY and CDR2 SVGAGI. This CDR3 is 13 amino acids long. Trimming removed 6 bases at V and 2 bases at J, with 11 bases between. CDR3 bases: TGTGCCAGCAGAAATACGGGGACCTACGAGCAGTACTTC. This sequence encodes CASRNTGTYEQYF.

As regards this clone: Its ends do not fully match the called genes, so a read error is possible. The chain is built from TRBV7-8 and TRBJ2-5; 8 bases are shared with TRBD1. From germline, CDR1 is SGHVS and CDR2 FQNEAQ. The CDR3 is 16 amino acids. CDR3 nucleotides: TGTGCCAGCAGACCCAACAGACAGGGGTCACAAGGGACCCAGTACTTC. Its protein is CASRPNRQGSQGTQYF.

The CDR3 protein is CASSPGLAGGGDTQYF. In DNA form, the CDR3 reads TGTGCCAGCAGCCCCGGACTAGCGGGAGGAGGAGATACGCAGTATTTT. The V gene is TRBV7-7, the J gene TRBJ2-3; TRBD2 agrees at 14 bases. This CDR3 is 16 amino acids long. Trimming cost V 5 bases and J 5 bases; bases outside gene matches: 6. Germline V gene sequence: CDR1 SSHAT, CDR2 FNYEAQ (reference sequence).

Remarks on this clone: One end of the junction fails to match germline, which may point to a read error. This chain links TRBV13 with TRBJ2-1, with TRBD2 identical over 11 bases. Germline CDR1 reads PRHDT; CDR2 reads FYEKMQ (reference sequence). CDR3 length equals 17 residues. The CDR3 sequence: CASSIPLAGASSNEQFF. CDR3 DNA sequence: TGTGCCAGCAGCATACCACTAGCGGGGGCCTCCTCCAATGAGCAGTTCTTC.

The chain employs TRBV5-1 and TRBJ2-3; the match to TRBD2 covers 8 bases. Germline V gives CDR1 SGHRS, CDR2 YFSETQ. V was clipped by 4 bases and J by 1 base; unmatched bases: 8. The CDR3 has 16 amino acids. The CDR3 sequence is CASSPGLALRTDTQYF. CDR3 nucleotide sequence: TGCGCCAGCAGCCCTGGACTAGCACTTCGCACAGATACGCAGTATTTT. Together with reference TRBV5-1 and TRBJ2-3, the CDR3 gives the full variable domain: KAGVTQTPRYLIKTRGQQVTLSCSPISGHRSVSWYQQTPGQGLQFLFEYFSETQRNKGNFPGRFSGRQFSNSRSEMNVSTLELGDSALYLCASSPGLALRTDTQYFGPGTRLTVL.

The chain joins TRBV30 to TRBJ1-5, with TRBD1 matching over 9 bases. Germline V lookup: CDR1 GTSNPN, CDR2 SVGIG (reference sequence). The V segment lost 0 bases and the J segment 7 bases; nucleotides outside the gene matches: 7. CDR3 length: 15 amino acids. CDR3 loop: CAWSVPGQGTQPQHF. The CDR3 bases are TGTGCCTGGAGTGTACCGGGACAGGGTACGCAGCCCCAGCATTTT. The variable domain in full, completed from reference TRBV30 and TRBJ1-5, reads SQTIHQWPATLVQPVGSPLSLECTVEGTSNPNLYWYRQAAGRGLQLLFYSVGIGQISSEVPQNLSASRPQDRQFILSSKKLLLSDSGFYLCAWSVPGQGTQPQHFGDGTRLSIL.

The chain couples TRBV18 to TRBJ2-7, with D maybe TRBD1 (6 bases). This CDR3 is built from 15 residues. Germline assignment: CDR1 KGHSH and CDR2 LQKENI. V lost 5 bases and J 6 bases, leaving 20 bases between the germline ends. CDR3 bases: TGTGCCAGCTCATTATCCAGGGGATTGGGGAGCGAGCAGTACTTC. This gives the protein CASSLSRGLGSEQYF.

This clone was detected only once. The rearrangement joins TRBV28 to TRBJ1-3, with D possibly being TRBD1 (5 bases). The CDR3 consists of 14 residues. Germline loops: CDR1 MDHEN, CDR2 SYDVKM. The V and J ends lost 5 bases and 0 bases respectively, with 8 bases between them. The CDR3 reads CASSAGISGNTIYF. The CDR3 nucleotides are TGTGCCAGCAGTGCAGGGATCTCTGGAAACACCATATATTTT.

The chain combines TRBV10-3 with TRBJ2-7; TRBD2 agrees at 15 bases. Germline V gene sequence: CDR1 ENHRY, CDR2 SYGVKD. There are 17 residues in the CDR3. The junction had 9 bases not matched to a gene; V was cut back by 6 bases and J by 3 bases. In nucleotides, the CDR3 is TGTGCCATCAGAGGACTAGCGGGAGGGCCAAACGACTACGAGCAGTACTTC. It encodes CAIRGLAGGPNDYEQYF.

The rearrangement joins TRBV7-2 to TRBJ2-7; TRBD2 matches at 7 bases. J lost 3 bases, V lost 3 bases, and 2 bases had no gene match. Germline V lookup: CDR1 SGHTA, CDR2 FQGNSA. This CDR3 has 13 residues. Here the CDR3 reads CASSFGGSYEQYF. The CDR3, as DNA: TGTGCCAGCAGCTTTGGCGGGAGCTACGAGCAGTACTTC.

The gene calls are TRBV11-2 and TRBJ1-3; tentatively, D is TRBD1 (5 bases). The CDR3 totals 18 residues. Germline V gives CDR1 SGHAT, CDR2 FQNNGV. Trimming removed 5 bases at V and 3 bases at J, with 23 bases between. The DNA for the CDR3 is TGTGCCAGCAGCCCTGACCCGCCCGGGGCGCGGGGTGGAAACACCATATATTTT. Protein sequence: CASSPDPPGARGGNTIYF.

The gene calls are TRBV5-1 and TRBJ2-7; no clear D. This CDR3 is built from 13 residues. The germline V gene has CDR1 SGHRS and CDR2 YFSETQ. V shed 1 base and J shed 3 bases, with 8 bases lying between them. Here the CDR3 reads CASSLLGNYEQYF. CDR3 nucleotides: TGCGCCAGCAGCTTGCTTGGCAACTACGAGCAGTACTTC.

The chain couples TRBV7-9 to TRBJ1-2, with D unresolved. The V end was cut by 5 bases, the J end by 5 bases, with 15 bases between. This CDR3 is 14 amino acids long. Germline CDR1 is SEHNR and CDR2 is FQNEAQ (reference sequence). The CDR3 nucleotides read TGTGCCAGCAGCGTCGACACCAGGACTTATGGCTACACCTTC. Protein product: CASSVDTRTYGYTF.

The V and J genes are TRBV10-3 and TRBJ2-1, with 9 bases lining up with TRBD2. The CDR3 loop spans 16 amino acids. Germline V gives CDR1 ENHRY, CDR2 SYGVKD. J gave up 6 bases and V 3 bases, and 9 bases lay outside the gene matches. The chain's CDR3 is CAISDFSGRGSNEQFF. The CDR3 DNA is TGTGCCATCAGTGATTTTAGCGGGAGAGGGTCCAATGAGCAGTTCTTC.

The V gene is TRBV28, the J gene TRBJ1-2; 7 bases align to TRBD1. Germline V lookup: CDR1 MDHEN, CDR2 SYDVKM. The CDR3 consists of 12 residues. Trimming removed 4 bases from V and 10 bases from J; junction bases left unmatched: 6. CDR3 sequence (DNA): TGTGCCAGCAGTTCGGGGACAGCCCTCTACACCTTC. This translates into CASSSGTALYTF.

This sequence joins TRBV19 and TRBJ1-5, with TRBD1 identical over 9 bases. V was pared by 2 bases and J by 5 bases, with 7 bases of the junction left unmatched. The CDR3 covers 16 residues. Germline V gene sequence: CDR1 LNHDA, CDR2 SQIVND (reference sequence). The CDR3 nucleotides read TGTGCCAGTAGTATAATAGCGGGACAGGGTCATCAGCCCCAGCATTTT. Translated: CASSIIAGQGHQPQHF.

This clone was recorded once. This chain joins TRBV2 and TRBJ2-7, with 8 positions matching TRBD1. V trimming: 5 bases; J trimming: 6 bases; junction bases outside the gene matches: 3. Germline V CDR1 and CDR2: SNHLY, FYNNEI. The CDR3 covers 12 residues. CDR3 loop: CASSWTGFEQYF. The CDR3 DNA reads TGTGCCAGCAGTTGGACAGGGTTCGAGCAGTACTTC.